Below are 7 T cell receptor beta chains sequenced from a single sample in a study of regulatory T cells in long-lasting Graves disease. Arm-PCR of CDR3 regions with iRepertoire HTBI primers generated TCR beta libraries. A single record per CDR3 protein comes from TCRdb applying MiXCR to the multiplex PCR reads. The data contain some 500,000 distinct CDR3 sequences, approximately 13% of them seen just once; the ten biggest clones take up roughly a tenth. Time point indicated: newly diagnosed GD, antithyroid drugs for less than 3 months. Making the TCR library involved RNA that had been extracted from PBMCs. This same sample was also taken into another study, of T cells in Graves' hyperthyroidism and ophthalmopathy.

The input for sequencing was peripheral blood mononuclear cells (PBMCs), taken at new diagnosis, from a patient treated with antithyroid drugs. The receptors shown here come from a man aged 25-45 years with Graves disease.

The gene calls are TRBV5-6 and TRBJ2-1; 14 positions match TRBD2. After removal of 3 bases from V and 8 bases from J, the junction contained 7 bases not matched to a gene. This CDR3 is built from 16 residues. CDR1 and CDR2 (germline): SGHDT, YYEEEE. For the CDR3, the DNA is TGTGCCAGCAGCTACGCCGGGACTAGCGGGAGATATGAGCAGTTCTTC. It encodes CASSYAGTSGRYEQFF. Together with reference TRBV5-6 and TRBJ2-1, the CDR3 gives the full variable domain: DAGVTQSPTHLIKTRGQQVTLRCSPKSGHDTVSWYQQALGQGPQFIFQYYEEEERQRGNFPDRFSGHQFPNYSSELNVNALLLGDSALYLCASSYAGTSGRYEQFFGPGTRLTVL.

The CDR3 coding sequence is TGTGCCAGTATGGAGGGGGCGCTGGGCTACACCTTC. Translated, it gives CASMEGALGYTF. V and J are TRBV19 and TRBJ1-2, with 7 positions matching TRBD1. Germline CDR1 LNHDA, CDR2 SQIVND (reference sequence). CDR3 length: 12 amino acids. V trimming: 7 bases; J trimming: 8 bases; junction bases outside the gene matches: 7.

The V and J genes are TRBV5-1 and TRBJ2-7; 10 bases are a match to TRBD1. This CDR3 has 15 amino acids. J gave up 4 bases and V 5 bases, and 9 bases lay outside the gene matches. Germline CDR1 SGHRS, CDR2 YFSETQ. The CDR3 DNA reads TGCGCCAGCAGTTGGGGACAGGGGAGGAGGTACGAGCAGTACTTC. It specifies CASSWGQGRRYEQYF.

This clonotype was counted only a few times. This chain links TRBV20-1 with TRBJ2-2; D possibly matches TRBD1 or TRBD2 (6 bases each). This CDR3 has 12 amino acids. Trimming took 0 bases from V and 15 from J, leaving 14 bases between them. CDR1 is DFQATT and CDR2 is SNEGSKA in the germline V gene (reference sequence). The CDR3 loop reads CSARDRGLVVFF. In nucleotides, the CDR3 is TGCAGTGCTAGAGATCGGGGGCTGGTTGTGTTTTTT.

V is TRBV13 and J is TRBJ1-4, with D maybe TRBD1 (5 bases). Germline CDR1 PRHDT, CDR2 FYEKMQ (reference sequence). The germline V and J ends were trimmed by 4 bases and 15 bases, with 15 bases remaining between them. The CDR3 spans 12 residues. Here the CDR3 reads CASSSGTRPVFF. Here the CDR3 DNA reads TGTGCCAGCAGCTCTGGGACCCGCCCGGTGTTTTTT.

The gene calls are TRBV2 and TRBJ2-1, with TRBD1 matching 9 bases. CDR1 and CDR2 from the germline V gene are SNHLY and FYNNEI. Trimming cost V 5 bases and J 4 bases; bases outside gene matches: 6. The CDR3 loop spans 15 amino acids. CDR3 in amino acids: CASSSDRGTYNEQFF. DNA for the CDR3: TGTGCCAGCAGTTCGGACAGGGGAACTTACAATGAGCAGTTCTTC.

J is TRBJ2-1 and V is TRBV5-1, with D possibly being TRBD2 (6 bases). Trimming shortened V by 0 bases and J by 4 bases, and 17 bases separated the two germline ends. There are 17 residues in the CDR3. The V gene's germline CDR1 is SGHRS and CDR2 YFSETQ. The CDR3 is CASSLEGSSEFYNEQFF. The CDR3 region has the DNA TGCGCCAGCAGCTTGGAAGGGTCTAGCGAGTTTTACAATGAGCAGTTCTTC.